This record concerns one T cell receptor (beta chain) sequence. The data belong to a study of blood T cell repertoires in COVID-19. Whole-study context: Acute and convalescent COVID-19 specimens originated in the United States, Italy and Spain. In each case, the material was cDNA or gDNA derived from T cells, B-cell-depleted T cells, or PBMCs.

V was pared by 5 bases and J by 10 bases, with 6 bases of the junction left unmatched. From germline, CDR1 is SGHAT and CDR2 FQDESV (reference sequence). CDR3 size: 12 residues. Measured with immunoSEQ multiplex PCR; TCRdb has only the in-frame clones, and not every one. The profile covers tens of thousands of clones, with roughly four fifths appearing a single time and 13% taken by the ten largest. The sequenced sample was peripheral blood. The TCR originated in a human donor in a cohort sampled during active COVID-19. The chain combines TRBV11-1 with TRBJ1-1, with TRBD1 matching 8 bases. The DNA of the CDR3 is TGTGCCAGCAGCCGACAGGGGAAGACAGCTTTCTTT. Residues: CASSRQGKTAFF.